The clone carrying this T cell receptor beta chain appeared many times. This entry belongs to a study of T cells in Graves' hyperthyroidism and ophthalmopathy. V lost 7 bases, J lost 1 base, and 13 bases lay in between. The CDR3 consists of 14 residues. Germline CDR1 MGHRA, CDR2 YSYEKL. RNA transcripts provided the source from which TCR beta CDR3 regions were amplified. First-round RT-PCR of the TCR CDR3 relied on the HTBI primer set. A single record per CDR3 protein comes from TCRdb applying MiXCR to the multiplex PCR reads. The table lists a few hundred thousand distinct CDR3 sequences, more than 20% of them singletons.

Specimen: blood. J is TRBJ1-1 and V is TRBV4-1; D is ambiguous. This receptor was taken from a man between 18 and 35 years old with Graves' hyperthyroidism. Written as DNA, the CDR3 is TGCGCCAGCACCCCATTAGGGAGGAACACTGAAGCTTTCTTT. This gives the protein CASTPLGRNTEAFF.